This record concerns one T cell receptor (beta chain) sequence. The protocol was immunoSEQ multiplex PCR, while the TCRdb copy is restricted to in-frame clones and leaves out a portion. Of approximately 200,000 clones listed, around 89% are singletons. Germline assignment: CDR1 SGDLS and CDR2 YYNGEE. This CDR3 spans 16 amino acids. Trimming took 1 base from V and 4 from J, leaving 17 bases between them. The data originate from a study of blood T cell repertoires in COVID-19. V is TRBV9 and J is TRBJ1-2; TRBD1 might be the D (6 bases). This clonotype originated in a woman aged 18-30 years in a cohort exposed to, infected with or recovered from COVID-19 (not recorded which). The material sequenced was PBMCs or T cells enriched from blood (not recorded which). CDR3 in DNA: TGTGCCAGCAGCGTATGGGACACCCAACCCGGCTATGGCTACACCTTC. Amino acids: CASSVWDTQPGYGYTF.